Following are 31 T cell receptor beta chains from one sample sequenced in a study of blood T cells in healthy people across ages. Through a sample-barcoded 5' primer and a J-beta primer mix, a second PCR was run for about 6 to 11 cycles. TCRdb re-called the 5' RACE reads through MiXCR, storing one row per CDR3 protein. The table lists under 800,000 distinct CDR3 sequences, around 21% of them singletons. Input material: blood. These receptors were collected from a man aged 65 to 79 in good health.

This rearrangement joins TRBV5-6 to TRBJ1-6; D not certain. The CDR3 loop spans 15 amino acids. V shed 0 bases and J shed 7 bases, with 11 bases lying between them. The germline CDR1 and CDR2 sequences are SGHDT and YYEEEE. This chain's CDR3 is CASSLGGFANSPLHF. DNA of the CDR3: TGTGCCAGCAGCTTGGGAGGGTTCGCCAATTCACCCCTCCACTTT.

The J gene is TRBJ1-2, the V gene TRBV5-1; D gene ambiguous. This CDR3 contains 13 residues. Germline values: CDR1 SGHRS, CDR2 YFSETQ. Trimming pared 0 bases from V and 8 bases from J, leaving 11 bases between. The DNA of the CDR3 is TGCGCCAGCAGCTTGGGGGCTCAAGAGGGCTACACCTTC. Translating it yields CASSLGAQEGYTF. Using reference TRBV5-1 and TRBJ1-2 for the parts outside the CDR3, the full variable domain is KAGVTQTPRYLIKTRGQQVTLSCSPISGHRSVSWYQQTPGQGLQFLFEYFSETQRNKGNFPGRFSGRQFSNSRSEMNVSTLELGDSALYLCASSLGAQEGYTFGSGTRLTVV.

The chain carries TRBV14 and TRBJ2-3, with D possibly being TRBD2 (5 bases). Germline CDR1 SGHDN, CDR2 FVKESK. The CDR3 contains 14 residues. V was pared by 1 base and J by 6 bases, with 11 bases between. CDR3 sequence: CASSQAVRRDTQYF. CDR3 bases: TGTGCCAGCAGCCAAGCGGTAAGGAGGGATACGCAGTATTTT.

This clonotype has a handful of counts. The CDR3 region has the DNA TGCAGTGCCCCACTGGGGGGTTTGAACACTGAAGCTTTCTTT. This translates into CSAPLGGLNTEAFF. The chain combines TRBV20-1 with TRBJ1-1; D is perhaps TRBD1 (5 bases). Trimming took 6 bases from V and 0 from J, leaving 14 bases between them. In germline, CDR1 is DFQATT, CDR2 SNEGSKA (reference sequence). CDR3 size: 14 residues.

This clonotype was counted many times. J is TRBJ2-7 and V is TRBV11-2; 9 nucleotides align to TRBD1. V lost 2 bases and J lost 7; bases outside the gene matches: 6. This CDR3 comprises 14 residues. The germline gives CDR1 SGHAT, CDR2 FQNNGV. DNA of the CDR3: TGTGCCAGCAGCTTAACGGACAGGGGAGTAGAGCAGTACTTC. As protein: CASSLTDRGVEQYF.

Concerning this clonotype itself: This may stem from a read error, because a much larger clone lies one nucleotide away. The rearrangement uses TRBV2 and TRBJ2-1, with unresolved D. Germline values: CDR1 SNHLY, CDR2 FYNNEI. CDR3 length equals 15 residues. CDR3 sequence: CASSEDKSSYNGQFF. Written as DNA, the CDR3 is TGTGCCAGCAGTGAAGACAAGAGCTCCTACAATGGGCAGTTCTTC.

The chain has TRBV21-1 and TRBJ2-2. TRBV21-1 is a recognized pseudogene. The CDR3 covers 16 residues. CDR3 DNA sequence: TGTGCCAGCAGCAAAGGGGGAAGACCGAACACCGGGGAGCTGTTTTTT. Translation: CASSKGGRPNTGELFF.

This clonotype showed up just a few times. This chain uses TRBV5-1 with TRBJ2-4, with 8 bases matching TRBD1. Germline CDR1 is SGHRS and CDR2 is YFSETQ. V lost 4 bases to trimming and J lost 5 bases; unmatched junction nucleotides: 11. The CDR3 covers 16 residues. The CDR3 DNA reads TGCGCCAGCAGCGTGATGGGGCAGGGGGCGCAAAACATTCAGTACTTC. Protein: CASSVMGQGAQNIQYF.

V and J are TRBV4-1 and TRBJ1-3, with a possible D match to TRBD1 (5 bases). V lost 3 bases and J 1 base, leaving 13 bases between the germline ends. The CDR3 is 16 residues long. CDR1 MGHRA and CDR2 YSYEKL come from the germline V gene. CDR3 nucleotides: TGCGCCAGCAGCCAGGGCCCCCAGGGTTCTGGAAACACCATATATTTT. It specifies CASSQGPQGSGNTIYF.

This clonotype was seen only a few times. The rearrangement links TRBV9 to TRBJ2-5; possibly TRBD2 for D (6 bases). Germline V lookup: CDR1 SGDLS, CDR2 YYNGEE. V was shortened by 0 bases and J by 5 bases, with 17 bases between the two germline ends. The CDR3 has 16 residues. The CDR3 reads CASSVGGRSSQETQYF. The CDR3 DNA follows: TGTGCCAGCAGCGTAGGGGGGAGGAGCTCCCAGGAGACCCAGTACTTC.

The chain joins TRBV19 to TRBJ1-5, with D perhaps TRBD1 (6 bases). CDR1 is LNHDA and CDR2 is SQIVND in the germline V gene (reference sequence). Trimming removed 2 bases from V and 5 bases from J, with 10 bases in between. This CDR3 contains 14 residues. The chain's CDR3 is CASSINRAHQPQHF. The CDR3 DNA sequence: TGTGCCAGTAGTATAAACAGGGCTCATCAGCCCCAGCATTTT. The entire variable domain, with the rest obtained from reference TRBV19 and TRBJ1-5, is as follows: DGGITQSPKYLFRKEGQNVTLSCEQNLNHDAMYWYRQDPGQGLRLIYYSQIVNDFQKGDIAEGYSVSREKKESFPLTVTSAQKNPTAFYLCASSINRAHQPQHFGDGTRLSIL.

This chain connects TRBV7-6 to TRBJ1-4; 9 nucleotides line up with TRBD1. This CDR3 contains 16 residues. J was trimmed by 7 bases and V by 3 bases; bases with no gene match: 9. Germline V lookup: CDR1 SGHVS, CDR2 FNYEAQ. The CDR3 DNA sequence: TGTGCCAGCAGCTTGGACAGGGGAGCGCAAGGTGAAAAACTGTTTTTT. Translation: CASSLDRGAQGEKLFF.

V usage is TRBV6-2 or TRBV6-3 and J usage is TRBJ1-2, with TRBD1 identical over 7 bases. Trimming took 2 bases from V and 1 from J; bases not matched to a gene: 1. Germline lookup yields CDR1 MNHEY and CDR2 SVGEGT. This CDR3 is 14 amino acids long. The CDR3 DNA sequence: TGTGCCAGCAGTTACGGGGACAGTAACTATGGCTACACCTTC. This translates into CASSYGDSNYGYTF.

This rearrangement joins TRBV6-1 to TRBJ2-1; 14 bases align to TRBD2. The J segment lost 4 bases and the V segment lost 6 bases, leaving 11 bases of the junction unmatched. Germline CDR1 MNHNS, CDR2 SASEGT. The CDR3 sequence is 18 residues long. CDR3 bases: TGTGCCAGCAGCCGGTTTGGACTAGCGGGAGGCGATTACAATGAGCAGTTCTTC. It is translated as CASSRFGLAGGDYNEQFF.

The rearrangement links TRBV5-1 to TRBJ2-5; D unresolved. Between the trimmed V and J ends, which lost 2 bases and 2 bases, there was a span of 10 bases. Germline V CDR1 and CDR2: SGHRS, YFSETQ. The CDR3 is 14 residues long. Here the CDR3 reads CASSLNRVQETQYF. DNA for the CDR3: TGCGCCAGCAGCTTAAACAGAGTACAAGAGACCCAGTACTTC.

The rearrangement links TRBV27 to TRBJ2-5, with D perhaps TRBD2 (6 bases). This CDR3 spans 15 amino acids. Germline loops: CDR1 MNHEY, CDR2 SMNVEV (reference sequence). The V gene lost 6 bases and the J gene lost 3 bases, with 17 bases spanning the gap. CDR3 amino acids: CASRPGWAGKETQYF. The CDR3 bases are TGTGCCAGCAGACCAGGGTGGGCGGGGAAAGAGACCCAGTACTTC.

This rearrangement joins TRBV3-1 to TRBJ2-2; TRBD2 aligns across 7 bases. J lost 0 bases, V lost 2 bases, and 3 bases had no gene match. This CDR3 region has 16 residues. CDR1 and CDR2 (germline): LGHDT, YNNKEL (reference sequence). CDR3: CASSQYAGANTGELFF. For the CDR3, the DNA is TGTGCCAGCAGCCAATATGCGGGAGCGAACACCGGGGAGCTGTTTTTT.

CDR3 in amino acids: CASKDREAGSTDTQYF. The CDR3, as DNA: TGTGCCAGCAAAGACAGAGAGGCTGGCAGCACAGATACGCAGTATTTT. The chain joins TRBV28 to TRBJ2-3; D might be TRBD1 (5 bases). Germline assignment: CDR1 MDHEN and CDR2 SYDVKM. The CDR3 is made up of 16 amino acids. The V end lost 7 bases, the J end lost 0 bases, and 17 bases lay between the germline ends.

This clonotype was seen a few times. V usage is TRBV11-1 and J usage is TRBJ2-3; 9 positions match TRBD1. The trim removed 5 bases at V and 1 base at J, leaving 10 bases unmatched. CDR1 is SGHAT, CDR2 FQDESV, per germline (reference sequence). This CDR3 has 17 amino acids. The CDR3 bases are TGTGCCAGCAGCCTCCGTGTCCGGGACAGGGGCACAGATACGCAGTATTTT. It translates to CASSLRVRDRGTDTQYF.

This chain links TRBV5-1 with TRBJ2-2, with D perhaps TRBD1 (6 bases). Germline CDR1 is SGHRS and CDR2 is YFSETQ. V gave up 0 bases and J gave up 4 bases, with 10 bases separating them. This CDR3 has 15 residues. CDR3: CASSLAGDLTGELFF. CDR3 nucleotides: TGCGCCAGCAGCTTGGCAGGGGACCTCACCGGGGAGCTGTTTTTT.

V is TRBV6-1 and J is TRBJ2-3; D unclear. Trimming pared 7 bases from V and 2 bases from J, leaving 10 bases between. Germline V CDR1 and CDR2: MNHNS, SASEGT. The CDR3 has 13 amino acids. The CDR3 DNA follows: TGTGCCAGCATCGGACCAAACACAGATACGCAGTATTTT. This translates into CASIGPNTDTQYF.

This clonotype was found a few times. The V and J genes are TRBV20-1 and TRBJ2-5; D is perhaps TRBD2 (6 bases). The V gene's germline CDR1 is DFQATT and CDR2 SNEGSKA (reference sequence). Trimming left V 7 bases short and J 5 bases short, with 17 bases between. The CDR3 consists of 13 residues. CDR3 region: CSVRGGVVETQYF. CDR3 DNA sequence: TGCAGTGTACGAGGAGGGGTTGTGGAGACCCAGTACTTC.

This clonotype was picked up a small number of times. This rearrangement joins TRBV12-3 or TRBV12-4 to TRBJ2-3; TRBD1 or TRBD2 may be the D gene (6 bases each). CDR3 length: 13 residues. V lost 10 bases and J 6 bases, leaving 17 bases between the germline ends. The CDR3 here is CAITLGGRDTQYF. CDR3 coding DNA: TGTGCCATCACCCTAGGGGGGCGGGATACGCAGTATTTT.

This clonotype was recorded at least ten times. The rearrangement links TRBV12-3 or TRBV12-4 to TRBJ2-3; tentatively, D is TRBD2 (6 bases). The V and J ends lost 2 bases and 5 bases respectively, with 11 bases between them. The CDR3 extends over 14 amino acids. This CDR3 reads CASSLREKEDTQYF. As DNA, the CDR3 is TGTGCCAGCAGTTTACGGGAGAAGGAAGATACGCAGTATTTT.

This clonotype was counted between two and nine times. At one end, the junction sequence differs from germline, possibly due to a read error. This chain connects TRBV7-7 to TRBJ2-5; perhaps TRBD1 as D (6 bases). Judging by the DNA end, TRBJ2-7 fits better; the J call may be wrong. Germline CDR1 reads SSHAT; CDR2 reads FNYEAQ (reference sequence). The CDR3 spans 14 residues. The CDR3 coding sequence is TGTGCTAGCAGCTTGGCCCAGGGGTCCCACGAGCAGTACTTC. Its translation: CASSLAQGSHEQYF.

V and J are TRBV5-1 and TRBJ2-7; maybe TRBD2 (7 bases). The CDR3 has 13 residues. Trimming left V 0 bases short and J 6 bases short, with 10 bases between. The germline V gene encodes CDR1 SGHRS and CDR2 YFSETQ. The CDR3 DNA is TGCGCCAGCAGCTTGGAGGGGGAGGGCGAGCAGTACTTC. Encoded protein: CASSLEGEGEQYF.

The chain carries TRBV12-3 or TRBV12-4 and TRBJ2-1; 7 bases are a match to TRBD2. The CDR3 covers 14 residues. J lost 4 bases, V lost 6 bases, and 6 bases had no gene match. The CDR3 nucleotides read TGTGCCAGCAGCGGGACTATTCAGTACAATGAGCAGTTCTTC. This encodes CASSGTIQYNEQFF.

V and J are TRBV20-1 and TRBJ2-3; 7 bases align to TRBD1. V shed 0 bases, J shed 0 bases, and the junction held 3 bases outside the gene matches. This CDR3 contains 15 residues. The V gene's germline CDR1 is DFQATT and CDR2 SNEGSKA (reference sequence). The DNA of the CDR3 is TGCAGTGCTAGAGATAGGGGGCATAGCACAGATACGCAGTATTTT. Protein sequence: CSARDRGHSTDTQYF.

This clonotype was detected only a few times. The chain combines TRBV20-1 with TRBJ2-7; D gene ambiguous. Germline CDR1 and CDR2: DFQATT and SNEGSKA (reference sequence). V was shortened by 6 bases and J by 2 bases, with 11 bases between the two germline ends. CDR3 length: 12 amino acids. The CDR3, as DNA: TGCAGTGCCGAACACAGAGCCTACGAGCAGTACTTC. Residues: CSAEHRAYEQYF.

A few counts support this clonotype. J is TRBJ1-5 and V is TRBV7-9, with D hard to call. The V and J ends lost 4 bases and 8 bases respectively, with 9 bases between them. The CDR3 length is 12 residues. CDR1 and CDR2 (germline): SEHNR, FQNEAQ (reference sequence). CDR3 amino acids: CASSSGVEPQHF. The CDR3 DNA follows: TGTGCCAGCAGCTCCGGGGTCGAGCCCCAGCATTTT.

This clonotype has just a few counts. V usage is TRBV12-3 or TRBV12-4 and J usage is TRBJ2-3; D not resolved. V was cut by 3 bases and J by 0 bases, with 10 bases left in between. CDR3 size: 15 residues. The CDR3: CASSLEYLSTDTQYF. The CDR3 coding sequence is TGTGCCAGCAGTTTGGAGTATTTAAGCACAGATACGCAGTATTTT.